This T cell receptor (beta chain) was observed in a study of blood T cell repertoires in COVID-19. Trimming removed 5 bases at V and 5 bases at J, with 13 bases between. The V gene's germline CDR1 is SGHKS and CDR2 YYEKEE (reference sequence). This CDR3 is built from 13 residues. Clones were read by immunoSEQ multiplex PCR, and TCRdb kept only the in-frame ones, dropping some. The data show about 190,000 clones, roughly 80% seen once. The source is a man in his sixties with acute or convalescent COVID-19. V and J are TRBV5-5 and TRBJ1-2, with unresolved D. The sequencing input was peripheral blood. The CDR3 loop is CASRFQMQYGYTF. DNA of the CDR3: TGTGCCAGCAGGTTCCAGATGCAATATGGCTACACCTTC.